These T cell receptor beta chains were read from a single sample in a study of persistence of HIV-infected CD4 T cells. Libraries were prepared by immunoSEQ multiplex PCR; TCRdb keeps only in-frame clonotypes and omits some of them. There are approximately 40,000 clones in the sample; more than 75% occur only once, and approximately 15% lies in the top ten. These receptors' antigens are unknown. Here the sequenced sample was CD4+ T cells sorted from PBMCs after roughly 20-hour stimulation, taken from a patient who received antiretroviral therapy. Every receptor here comes from an adult man with HIV who was CMV-seropositive. Each CDR3 is given with its conserved first and last residue. Fields, in order: CDR3 DNA, CDR3 protein, D gene, CDR3 length, J gene, V gene, clone size. D genes are given only for firm matches. Clone size, where shown, is once, few, many, or a class for clones that have expanded.

TGTGCCAGCTCCCCGGGACAGGGTTGGGAGACCCAGTACTTC	CASSPGQGWETQYF	TRBD1	14	TRBJ2-5	TRBV18	NA
TGTGCCAGCAGCCCCCTTAGGGCCTACGAGCAGTACTTC	CASSPLRAYEQYF	NA	13	TRBJ2-7	TRBV11-2	NA
TGTGCCAGCAGTGTATTCCGGGACAGGGGAGGAGGACAGCCCCAGCATTTT	CASSVFRDRGGGQPQHF	TRBD1	17	TRBJ1-5	TRBV2	NA
TGTGCCAGCAGCCGACTAGGACAGGGGAATCACAATGAGCAGTTCTTC	CASSRLGQGNHNEQFF	TRBD1	16	TRBJ2-1	TRBV14	few
TGTGCCAGCAGGGGGGTTAATATGAACACTGAAGCTTTCTTT	CASRGVNMNTEAFF	NA	14	TRBJ1-1	TRBV2	NA
TGTGCCAGCAGCCTCGTGGCCCGGCGGTCTAGCACAGATACGCAGTATTTT	CASSLVARRSSTDTQYF	NA	17	TRBJ2-3	TRBV14	NA
TGTGCCAGCAGCTTAGACAGTATGAACACTGAAGCTTTCTTT	CASSLDSMNTEAFF	NA	14	TRBJ1-1	TRBV11-3	NA
TGTGCCAGCAGCGCCCGGGACTACGCGACAGATACGCAGTATTTT	CASSARDYATDTQYF	TRBD2	15	TRBJ2-3	TRBV9	NA
TGTGCCAGCAGCTTGGACAGGGACGAGACCCAGTACTTC	CASSLDRDETQYF	NA	13	TRBJ2-5	TRBV5-6	few
TGTGCCAGCAGCTTAAATTCAGGGGGAACGAATTCACCCCTCCACTTT	CASSLNSGGTNSPLHF	TRBD1	16	TRBJ1-6	TRBV7-3	few
TGTGCCAGCAGCGGCGACATGAACACTGAAGCTTTCTTT	CASSGDMNTEAFF	NA	13	TRBJ1-1	TRBV14	NA
TGCGCCAGCAGCCAAGATATAGGGACCGGCGCCTACGAGCAGTACTTC	CASSQDIGTGAYEQYF	NA	16	TRBJ2-7	TRBV4-3	NA
TGCAGCGTTGGAACAGCTCAAGAGACCCAGTACTTC	CSVGTAQETQYF	NA	12	TRBJ2-5	TRBV29-1	NA
TGTGCCAGCTCACCACCGTGGGACAGGGAAAACACCGGGGAGCTGTTTTTT	CASSPPWDRENTGELFF	TRBD1	17	TRBJ2-2	TRBV18	NA
TGTGCCAGTAGCAAAGACAGGACAAATCAGCCCCAGCATTTT	CASSKDRTNQPQHF	NA	14	TRBJ1-5	TRBV19	NA
TGTGCCATCAGTGAGAAACTTAAGGGGGCGCGGAACTATGGCTACACCTTC	CAISEKLKGARNYGYTF	TRBD1	17	TRBJ1-2	TRBV10-3	few
TGCGCCAGCAGCCAAGAAGGGGGCGCATCCTATGATAATTCACCCCTCCACTTT	CASSQEGGASYDNSPLHF	TRBD1	18	TRBJ1-6	TRBV4-1	NA
TGCGCCAGCAGTGCGGACAGGGGAGAAGGCTACACCTTC	CASSADRGEGYTF	TRBD1	13	TRBJ1-2	TRBV10-1	medium-sized
TGTGCCAGCAGCGTAGTTCCAGCGGGGGGCCAAAGCACAGATACGCAGTATTTT	CASSVVPAGGQSTDTQYF	TRBD2	18	TRBJ2-3	TRBV9	NA
TGCGCCAGCAGCCAAGGGGGATTTTCGGTAGGGGTATATGGCTACACCTTC	CASSQGGFSVGVYGYTF	NA	17	TRBJ1-2	TRBV4-1	NA
TGCGCCAGCAGGGGGACGGTTGAAGCTTTCTTT	CASRGTVEAFF	NA	11	TRBJ1-1	TRBV5-1	NA
TGTGCCAGCAGCCAAGATGCGGGATTACCTCTCTCTGGAAACACCATATATTTT	CASSQDAGLPLSGNTIYF	NA	18	TRBJ1-3	TRBV3-1/TRBV3-2	NA
TGTGCCAGCAGTTTAAGACTAGCGGGAGGAGGGCAGTACTTC	CASSLRLAGGGQYF	TRBD2	14	TRBJ2-7	TRBV27	few
TGTGCCAGCATCGGACTAGCGGGGTTCGGGGAGCTGTTTTTT	CASIGLAGFGELFF	TRBD2	14	TRBJ2-2	TRBV27	NA
TGCAGCGTTGTCGGCCAGGGGGTGTGGCATGAGCAGTTCTTC	CSVVGQGVWHEQFF	TRBD1	14	TRBJ2-1	TRBV29-1	NA